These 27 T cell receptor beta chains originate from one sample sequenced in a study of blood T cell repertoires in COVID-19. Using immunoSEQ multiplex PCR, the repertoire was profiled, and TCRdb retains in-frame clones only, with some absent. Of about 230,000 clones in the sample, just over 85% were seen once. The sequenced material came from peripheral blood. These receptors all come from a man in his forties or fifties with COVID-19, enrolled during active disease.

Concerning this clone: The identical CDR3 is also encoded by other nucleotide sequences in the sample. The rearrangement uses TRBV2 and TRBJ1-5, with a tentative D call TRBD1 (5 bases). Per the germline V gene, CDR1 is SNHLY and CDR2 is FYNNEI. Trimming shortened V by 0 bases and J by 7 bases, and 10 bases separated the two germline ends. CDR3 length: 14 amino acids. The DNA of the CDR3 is TGTGCCAGCAGTGAAGCCAGGGTGGAACAGCCCCAGCATTTT. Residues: CASSEARVEQPQHF. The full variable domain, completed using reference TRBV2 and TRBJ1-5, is EPEVTQTPSHQVTQMGQEVILRCVPISNHLYFYWYRQILGQKVEFLVSFYNNEISEKSEIFDDQFSVERPDGSNFTLKIRSTKLEDSAMYFCASSEARVEQPQHFGDGTRLSIL.

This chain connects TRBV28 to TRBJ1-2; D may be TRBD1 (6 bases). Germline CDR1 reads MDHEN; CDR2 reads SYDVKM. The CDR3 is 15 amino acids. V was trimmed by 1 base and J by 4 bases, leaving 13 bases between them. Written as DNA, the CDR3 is TGTGCCAGCAGTTTATCAACGGGGGGCTCCTATGGCTACACCTTC. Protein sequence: CASSLSTGGSYGYTF.

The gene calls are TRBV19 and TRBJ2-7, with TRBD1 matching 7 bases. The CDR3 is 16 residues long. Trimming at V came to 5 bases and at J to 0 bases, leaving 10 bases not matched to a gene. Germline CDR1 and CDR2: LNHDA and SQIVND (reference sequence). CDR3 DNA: TGTGCCAGTAGTCTATTTTACGGGACAGACTCCTACGAGCAGTACTTC. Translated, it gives CASSLFYGTDSYEQYF.

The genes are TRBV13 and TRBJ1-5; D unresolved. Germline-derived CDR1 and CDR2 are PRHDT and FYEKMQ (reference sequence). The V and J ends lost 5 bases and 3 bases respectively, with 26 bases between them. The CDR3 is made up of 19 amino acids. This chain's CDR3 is CASSPRRDSLRLSNQPQHF. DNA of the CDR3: TGTGCCAGCAGCCCCCGGAGGGATTCGCTCCGCTTATCCAATCAGCCCCAGCATTTT.

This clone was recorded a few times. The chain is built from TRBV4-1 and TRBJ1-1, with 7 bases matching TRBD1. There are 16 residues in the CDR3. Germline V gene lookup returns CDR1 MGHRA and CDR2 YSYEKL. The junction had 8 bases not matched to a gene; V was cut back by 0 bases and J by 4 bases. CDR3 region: CASSQEVQGGSTEAFF. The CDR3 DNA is TGCGCCAGCAGCCAAGAAGTCCAGGGGGGCTCCACTGAAGCTTTCTTT.

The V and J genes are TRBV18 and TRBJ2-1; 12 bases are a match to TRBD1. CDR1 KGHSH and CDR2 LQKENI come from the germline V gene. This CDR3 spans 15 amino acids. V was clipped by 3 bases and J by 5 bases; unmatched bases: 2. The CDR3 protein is CASSPGTGGNNEQFF. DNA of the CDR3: TGTGCCAGCTCACCCGGGACAGGGGGCAACAATGAGCAGTTCTTC.

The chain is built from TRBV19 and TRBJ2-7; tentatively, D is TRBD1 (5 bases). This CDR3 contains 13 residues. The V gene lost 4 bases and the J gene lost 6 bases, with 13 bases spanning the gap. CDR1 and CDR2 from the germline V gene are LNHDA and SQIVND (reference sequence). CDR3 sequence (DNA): TGTGCCAGTAGTAGCGTACGTGGGGCCGAGCAGTACTTC. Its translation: CASSSVRGAEQYF.

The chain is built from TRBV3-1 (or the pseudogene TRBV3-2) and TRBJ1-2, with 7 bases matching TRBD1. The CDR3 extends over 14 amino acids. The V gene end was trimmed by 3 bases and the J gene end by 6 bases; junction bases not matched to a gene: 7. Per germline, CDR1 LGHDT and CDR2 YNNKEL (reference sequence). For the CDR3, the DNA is TGTGCCAGCAGCCAGTCGACAGGGACCCATGGCTACACCTTC. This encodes CASSQSTGTHGYTF.

The CDR3 protein is CASSYSITSGSYEQYF. The CDR3, as DNA: TGTGCCAGCAGTTACTCGATAACTAGCGGGAGCTACGAGCAGTACTTC. The chain combines TRBV6-2 or TRBV6-3 with TRBJ2-7; 11 bases map to TRBD2. Germline lookup yields CDR1 MNHEY and CDR2 SVGEGT. The CDR3 contains 16 residues. The J segment lost 3 bases and the V segment lost 0 bases, leaving 4 bases of the junction unmatched.

CDR3 nucleotides: TGTGCCAGTAGTCCTTCCTGGGACAGTTCCTACGAGCAGTACTTC. This sequence encodes CASSPSWDSSYEQYF. V gene TRBV19 combines with J gene TRBJ2-7, with TRBD1 matching 7 bases. Trimming took 5 bases from V and 1 from J; bases not matched to a gene: 8. The germline CDR1 and CDR2 sequences are LNHDA and SQIVND (reference sequence). The CDR3 consists of 15 residues.

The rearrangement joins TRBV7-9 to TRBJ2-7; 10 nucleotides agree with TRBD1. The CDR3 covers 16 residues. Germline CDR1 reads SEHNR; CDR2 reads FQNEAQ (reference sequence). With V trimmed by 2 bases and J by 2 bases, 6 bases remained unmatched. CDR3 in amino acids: CASSLTRDRGPYEQYF. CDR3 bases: TGTGCCAGCAGCTTAACCCGGGACAGGGGACCCTACGAGCAGTACTTC.

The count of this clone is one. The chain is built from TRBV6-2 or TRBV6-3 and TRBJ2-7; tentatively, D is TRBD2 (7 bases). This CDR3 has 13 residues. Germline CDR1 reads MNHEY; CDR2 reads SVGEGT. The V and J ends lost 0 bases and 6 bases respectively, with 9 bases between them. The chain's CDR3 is CASSYSGGGEQYF. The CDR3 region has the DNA TGTGCCAGCAGTTACTCAGGGGGGGGCGAGCAGTACTTC.

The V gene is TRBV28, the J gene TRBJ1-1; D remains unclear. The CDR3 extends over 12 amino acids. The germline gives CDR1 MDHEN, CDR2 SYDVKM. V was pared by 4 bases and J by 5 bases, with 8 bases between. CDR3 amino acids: CASSSVRTEAFF. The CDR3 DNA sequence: TGTGCCAGCAGTTCCGTCCGGACTGAAGCTTTCTTT.

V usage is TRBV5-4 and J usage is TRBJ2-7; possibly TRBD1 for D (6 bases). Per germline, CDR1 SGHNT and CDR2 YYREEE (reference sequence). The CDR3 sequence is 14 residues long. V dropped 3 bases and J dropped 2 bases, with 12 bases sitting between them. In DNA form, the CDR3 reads TGTGCCAGCAGCTGGGGAGACAGGACCTACGAGCAGTACTTC. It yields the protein CASSWGDRTYEQYF.

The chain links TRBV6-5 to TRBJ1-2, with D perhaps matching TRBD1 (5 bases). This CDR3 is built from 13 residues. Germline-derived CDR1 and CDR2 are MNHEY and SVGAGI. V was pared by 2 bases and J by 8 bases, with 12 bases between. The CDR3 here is CASSYNQGGGYTF. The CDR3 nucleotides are TGTGCCAGCAGTTACAATCAGGGAGGCGGCTACACCTTC.

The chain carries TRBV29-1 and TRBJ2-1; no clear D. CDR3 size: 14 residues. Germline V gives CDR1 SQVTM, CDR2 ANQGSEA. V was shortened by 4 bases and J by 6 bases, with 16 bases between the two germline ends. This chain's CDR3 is CSVGLPGLSNEQFF. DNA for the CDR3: TGCAGCGTTGGGTTACCAGGCCTGAGCAATGAGCAGTTCTTC.

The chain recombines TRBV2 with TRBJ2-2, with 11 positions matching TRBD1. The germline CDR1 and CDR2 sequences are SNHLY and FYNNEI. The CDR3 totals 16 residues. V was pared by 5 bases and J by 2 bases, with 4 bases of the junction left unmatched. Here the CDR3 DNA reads TGTGCCAGCAGTTGGGACAGGGGGGCAAACACCGGGGAGCTGTTTTTT. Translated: CASSWDRGANTGELFF.

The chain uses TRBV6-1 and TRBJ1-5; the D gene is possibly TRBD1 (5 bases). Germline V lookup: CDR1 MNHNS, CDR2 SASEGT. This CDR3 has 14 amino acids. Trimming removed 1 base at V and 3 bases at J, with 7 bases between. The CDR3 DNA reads TGTGCCAGCAGTGAAGGCGGGACCAATCAGCCCCAGCATTTT. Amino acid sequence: CASSEGGTNQPQHF.

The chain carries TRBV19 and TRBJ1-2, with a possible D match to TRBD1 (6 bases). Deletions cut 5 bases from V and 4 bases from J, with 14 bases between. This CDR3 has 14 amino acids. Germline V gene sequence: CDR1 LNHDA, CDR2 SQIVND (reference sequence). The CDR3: CASSPQTGTYGYTF. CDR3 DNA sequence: TGTGCCAGTAGTCCCCAGACAGGTACCTATGGCTACACCTTC.

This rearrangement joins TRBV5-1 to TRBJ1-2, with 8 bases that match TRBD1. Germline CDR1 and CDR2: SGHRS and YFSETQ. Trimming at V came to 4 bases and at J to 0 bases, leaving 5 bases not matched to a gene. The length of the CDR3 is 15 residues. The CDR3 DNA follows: TGCGCCAGCAGCGCCGGGACAGGTTCTAACTATGGCTACACCTTC. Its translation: CASSAGTGSNYGYTF.

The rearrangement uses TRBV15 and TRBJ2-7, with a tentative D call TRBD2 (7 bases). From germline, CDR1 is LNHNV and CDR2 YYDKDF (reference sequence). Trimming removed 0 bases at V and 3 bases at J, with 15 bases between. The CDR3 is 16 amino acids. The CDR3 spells CATSRERGGGHYEQYF. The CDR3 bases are TGTGCCACCAGCAGAGAGAGAGGGGGGGGGCACTACGAGCAGTACTTC.

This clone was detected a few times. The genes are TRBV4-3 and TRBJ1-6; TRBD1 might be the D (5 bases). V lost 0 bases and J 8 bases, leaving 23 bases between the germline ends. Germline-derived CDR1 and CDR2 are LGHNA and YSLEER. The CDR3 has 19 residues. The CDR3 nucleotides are TGCGCCAGCAGCCAAGAATTAGTTAGAGGGACTAAGGGCGATTCACCCCTCCACTTT. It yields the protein CASSQELVRGTKGDSPLHF.

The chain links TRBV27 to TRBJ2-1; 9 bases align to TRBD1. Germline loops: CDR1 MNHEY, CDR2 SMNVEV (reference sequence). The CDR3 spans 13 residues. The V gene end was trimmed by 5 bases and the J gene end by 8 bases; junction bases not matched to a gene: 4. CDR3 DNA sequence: TGTGCCAGCAGTGACAGGGGGGAGGATGAGCAGTTCTTC. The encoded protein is CASSDRGEDEQFF.

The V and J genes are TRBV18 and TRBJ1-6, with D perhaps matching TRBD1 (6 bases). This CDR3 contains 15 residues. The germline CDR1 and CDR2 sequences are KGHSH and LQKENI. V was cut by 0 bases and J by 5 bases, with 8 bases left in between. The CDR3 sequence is CASSPPWTDNSPLHF. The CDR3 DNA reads TGTGCCAGCTCACCACCGTGGACAGATAATTCACCCCTCCACTTT.

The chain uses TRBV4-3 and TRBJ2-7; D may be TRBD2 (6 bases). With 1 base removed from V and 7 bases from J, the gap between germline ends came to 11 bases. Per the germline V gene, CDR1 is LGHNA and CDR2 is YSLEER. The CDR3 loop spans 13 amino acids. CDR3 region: CASSQGFGTEQYF. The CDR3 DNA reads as TGCGCCAGCAGCCAAGGTTTCGGGACTGAGCAGTACTTC.

CDR3: CASSVGGTSGTDTQYF. The DNA for the CDR3 is TGTGCCAGCAGCGTTGGCGGGACTAGCGGCACAGATACGCAGTATTTT. The J gene is TRBJ2-3, the V gene TRBV9, with 10 bases that match TRBD2. The V gene end was trimmed by 2 bases and the J gene end by 1 base; junction bases not matched to a gene: 4. The germline CDR1 and CDR2 sequences are SGDLS and YYNGEE. The CDR3 has 16 residues.

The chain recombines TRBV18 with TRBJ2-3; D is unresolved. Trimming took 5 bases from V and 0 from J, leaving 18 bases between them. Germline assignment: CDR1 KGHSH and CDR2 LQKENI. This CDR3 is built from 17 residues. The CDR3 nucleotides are TGTGCCAGCTCAGCCCTCGCCCTAGGAACTAGCACAGATACGCAGTATTTT. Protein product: CASSALALGTSTDTQYF.